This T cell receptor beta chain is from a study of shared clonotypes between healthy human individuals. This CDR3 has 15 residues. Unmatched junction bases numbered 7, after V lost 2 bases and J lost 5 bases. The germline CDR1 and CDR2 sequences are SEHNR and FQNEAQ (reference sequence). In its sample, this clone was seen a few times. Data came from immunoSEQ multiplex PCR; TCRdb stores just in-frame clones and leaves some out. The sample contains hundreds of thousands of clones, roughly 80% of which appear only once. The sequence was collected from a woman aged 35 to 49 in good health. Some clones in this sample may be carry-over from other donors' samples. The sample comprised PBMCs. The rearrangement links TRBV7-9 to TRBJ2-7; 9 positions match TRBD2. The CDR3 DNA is TGTGCCAGCAGCTTATTGGCGGGAGGGCCCAACGAGCAGTACTTC. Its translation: CASSLLAGGPNEQYF.